The clone carrying this T cell receptor beta chain appeared a single time. These data belong to a study of blood T cell repertoires in COVID-19. Some clones are missing from TCRdb's copy, which holds only in-frame ones; the method was immunoSEQ multiplex PCR. This sample yields some 250,000 clones, of which nearly 90% are seen a single time; 0.65% to 0.9% belongs to the top ten. The sequence came from a woman aged 30 to 39 with acute or convalescent COVID-19. The sample comprised peripheral blood.

The CDR3 reads CASSGSRGESNQPQHF. DNA of the CDR3: TGTGCCAGTAGTGGTTCAAGGGGTGAGAGCAATCAGCCCCAGCATTTT. The chain carries TRBV19 and TRBJ1-5, with D possibly being TRBD1 (5 bases). The CDR3 covers 16 residues. The ends were cut back, 5 bases at V and 1 base at J, with 15 bases in the middle. CDR1 is LNHDA and CDR2 is SQIVND in the germline V gene (reference sequence).